The present T cell receptor (beta chain) was sequenced within a study of CXCR3-negative and CXCR3-positive naive CD8 T cells. Study overall: Summed over all libraries, TRB reads came to around 140 million, with about 1.5 +/- 0.3 million per library. Study observations and caveats: Hydrophobicity of TRB CDR3s was greater in CXCR3-positive naive cells than in CXCR3-negative naive cells.

The germline V gene encodes CDR1 SNHLY and CDR2 FYNNEI. This CDR3 spans 18 amino acids. Concerning this clonotype: Its antigen is not known.

The authors prepared UMI-labeled TRB cDNA libraries by 5' RACE. TCRdb re-called the 5' RACE reads; one entry per CDR3 protein, DNA not given. This sample carries 140,000 to 150,000 distinct CDR3 sequences, with approximately 0.28% going to the ten biggest clones. The source of this sequence is a human donor in good health. Some clones in this sample may be carry-over from other donors' samples. Sequenced sample: naive CXCR3+ CD8+ T cells from blood. Regarding subset: CD45RO-CCR7+CD27+CD95- naive CD8+ T cells expressing CXCR3 (TNR3+). This chain uses TRBV2 with TRBJ1-2; without DNA, the TCRdb call of TRBD1 cannot be checked. CDR3 loop: CASSGSHGQGAPNSGYTF.